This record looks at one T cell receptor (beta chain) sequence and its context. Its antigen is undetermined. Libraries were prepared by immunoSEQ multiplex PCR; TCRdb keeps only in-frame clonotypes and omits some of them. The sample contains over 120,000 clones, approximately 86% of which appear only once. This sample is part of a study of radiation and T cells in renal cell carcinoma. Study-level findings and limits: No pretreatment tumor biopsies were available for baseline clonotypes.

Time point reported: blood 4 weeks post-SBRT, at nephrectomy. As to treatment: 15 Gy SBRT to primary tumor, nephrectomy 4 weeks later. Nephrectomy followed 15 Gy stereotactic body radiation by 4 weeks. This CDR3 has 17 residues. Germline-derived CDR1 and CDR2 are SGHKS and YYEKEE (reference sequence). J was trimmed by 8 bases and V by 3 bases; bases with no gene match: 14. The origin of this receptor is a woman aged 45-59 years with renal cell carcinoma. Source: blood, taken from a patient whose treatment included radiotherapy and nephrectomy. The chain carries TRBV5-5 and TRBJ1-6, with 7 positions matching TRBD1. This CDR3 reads CASSSLGQVFWDSPLHF. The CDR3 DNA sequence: TGTGCCAGCAGCTCACTAGGACAGGTCTTTTGGGATTCACCCCTCCACTTT.